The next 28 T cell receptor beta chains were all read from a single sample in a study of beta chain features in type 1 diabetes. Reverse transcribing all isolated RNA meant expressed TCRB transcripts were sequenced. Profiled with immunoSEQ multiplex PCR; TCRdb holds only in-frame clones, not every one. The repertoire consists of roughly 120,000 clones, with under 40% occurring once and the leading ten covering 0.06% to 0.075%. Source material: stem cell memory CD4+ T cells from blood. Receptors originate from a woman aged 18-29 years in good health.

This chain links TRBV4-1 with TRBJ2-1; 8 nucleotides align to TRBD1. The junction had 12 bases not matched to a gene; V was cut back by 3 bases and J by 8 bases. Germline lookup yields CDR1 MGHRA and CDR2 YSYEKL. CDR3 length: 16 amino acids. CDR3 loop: CASSQGRTGTPDEQFF. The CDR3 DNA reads TGCGCCAGCAGCCAGGGTCGGACAGGGACCCCCGATGAGCAGTTCTTC.

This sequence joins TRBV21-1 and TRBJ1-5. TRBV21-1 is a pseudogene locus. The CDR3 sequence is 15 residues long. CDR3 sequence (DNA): TGTGCCAGCAGCAAACTCGGGAGGGACAATCAGCCCCAGCATTTT. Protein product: CASSKLGRDNQPQHF.

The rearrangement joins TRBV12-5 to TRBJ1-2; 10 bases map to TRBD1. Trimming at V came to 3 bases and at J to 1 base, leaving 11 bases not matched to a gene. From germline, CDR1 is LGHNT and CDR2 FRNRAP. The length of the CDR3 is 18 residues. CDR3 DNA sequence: TGTGCTAGTGGTTTAGTTCCCGGGACAGGGGACTTTAACTATGGCTACACCTTC. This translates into CASGLVPGTGDFNYGYTF.

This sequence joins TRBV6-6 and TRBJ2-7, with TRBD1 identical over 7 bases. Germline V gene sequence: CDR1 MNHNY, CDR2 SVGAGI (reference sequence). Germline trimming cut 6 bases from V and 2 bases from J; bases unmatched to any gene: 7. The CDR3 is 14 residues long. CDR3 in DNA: TGTGCCAGCAGCTCCGGGACAGCCACCTACGAGCAGTACTTC. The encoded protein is CASSSGTATYEQYF.

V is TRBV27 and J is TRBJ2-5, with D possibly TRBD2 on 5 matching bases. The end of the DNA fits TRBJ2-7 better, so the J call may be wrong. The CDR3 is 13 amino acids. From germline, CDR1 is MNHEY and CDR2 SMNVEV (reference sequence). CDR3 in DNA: TGTGCCAGCAGTTTCGAGGGTCCCTACGAGCAGTACTTC. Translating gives CASSFEGPYEQYF.

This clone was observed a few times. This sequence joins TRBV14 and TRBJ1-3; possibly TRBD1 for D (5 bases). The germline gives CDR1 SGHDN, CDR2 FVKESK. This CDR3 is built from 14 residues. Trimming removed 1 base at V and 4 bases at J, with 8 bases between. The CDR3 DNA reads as TGTGCCAGCAGCCAAGCGTGGGGCGGAAACACCATATATTTT. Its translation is CASSQAWGGNTIYF. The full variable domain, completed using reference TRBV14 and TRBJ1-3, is EAGVTQFPSHSVIEKGQTVTLRCDPISGHDNLYWYRRVMGKEIKFLLHFVKESKQDESGMPNNRFLAERTGGTYSTLKVQPAELEDSGVYFCASSQAWGGNTIYFGEGSWLTVV.

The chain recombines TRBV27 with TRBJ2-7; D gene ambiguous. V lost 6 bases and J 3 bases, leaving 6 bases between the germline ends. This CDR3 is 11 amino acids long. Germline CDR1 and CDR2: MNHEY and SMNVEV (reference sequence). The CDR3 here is CASSYRYEQYF. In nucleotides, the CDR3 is TGTGCCAGCAGCTATCGCTACGAGCAGTACTTC.

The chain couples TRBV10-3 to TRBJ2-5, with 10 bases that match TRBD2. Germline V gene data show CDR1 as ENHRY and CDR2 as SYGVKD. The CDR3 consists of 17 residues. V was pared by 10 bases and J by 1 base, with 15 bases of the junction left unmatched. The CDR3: CATKKGLANIIQETQYF. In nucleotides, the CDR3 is TGTGCCACCAAAAAGGGACTAGCGAACATCATCCAAGAGACCCAGTACTTC.

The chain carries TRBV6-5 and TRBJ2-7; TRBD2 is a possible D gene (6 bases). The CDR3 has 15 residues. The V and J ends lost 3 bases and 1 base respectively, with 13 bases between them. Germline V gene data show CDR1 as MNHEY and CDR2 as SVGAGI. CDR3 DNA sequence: TGTGCCAGCAGTTATGCTAGCGCCGGATCCTACGAGCAGTACTTC. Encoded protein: CASSYASAGSYEQYF.

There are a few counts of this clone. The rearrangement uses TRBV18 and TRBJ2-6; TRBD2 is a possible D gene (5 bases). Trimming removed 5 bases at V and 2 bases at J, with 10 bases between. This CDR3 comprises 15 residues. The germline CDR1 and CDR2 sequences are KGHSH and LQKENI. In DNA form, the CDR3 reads TGTGCCAGCTCATCGAACGGGGCTGGGGCCAACGTCCTGACTTTC. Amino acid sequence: CASSSNGAGANVLTF.

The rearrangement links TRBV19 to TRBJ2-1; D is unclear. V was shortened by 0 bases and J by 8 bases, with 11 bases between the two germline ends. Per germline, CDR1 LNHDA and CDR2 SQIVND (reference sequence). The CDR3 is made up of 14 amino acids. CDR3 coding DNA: TGTGCCAGTAGTATAGATCGGGTGGATGATGAGCAGTTCTTC. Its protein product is CASSIDRVDDEQFF.

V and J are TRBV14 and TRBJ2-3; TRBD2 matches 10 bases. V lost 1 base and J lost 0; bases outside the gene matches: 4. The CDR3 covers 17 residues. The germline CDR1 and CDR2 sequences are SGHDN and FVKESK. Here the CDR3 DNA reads TGTGCCAGCAGCCAAGGGCGGACTAGCGGAAGCACAGATACGCAGTATTTT. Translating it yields CASSQGRTSGSTDTQYF.

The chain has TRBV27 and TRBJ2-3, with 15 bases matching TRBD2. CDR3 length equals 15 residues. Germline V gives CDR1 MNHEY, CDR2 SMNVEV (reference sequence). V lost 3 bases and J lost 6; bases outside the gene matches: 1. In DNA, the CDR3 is TGTGCCAGCAGTTTTGGGACTAGCGGGGGGGATACGCAGTATTTT. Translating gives CASSFGTSGGDTQYF.

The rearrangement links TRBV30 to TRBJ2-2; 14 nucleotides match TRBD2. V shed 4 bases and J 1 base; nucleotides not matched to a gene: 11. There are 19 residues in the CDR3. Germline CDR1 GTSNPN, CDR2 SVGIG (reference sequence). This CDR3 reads CAWIPPGLAGDGNTGELFF. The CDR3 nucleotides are TGTGCCTGGATTCCCCCGGGACTAGCGGGAGACGGGAACACCGGGGAGCTGTTTTTT.

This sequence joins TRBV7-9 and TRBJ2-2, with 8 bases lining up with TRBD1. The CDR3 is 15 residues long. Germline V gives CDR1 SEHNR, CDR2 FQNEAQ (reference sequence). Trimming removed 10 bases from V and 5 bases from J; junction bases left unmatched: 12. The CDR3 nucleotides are TGTGCCACCAATCCCGGACAGGGAATGACCGGGGAGCTGTTTTTT. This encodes CATNPGQGMTGELFF.

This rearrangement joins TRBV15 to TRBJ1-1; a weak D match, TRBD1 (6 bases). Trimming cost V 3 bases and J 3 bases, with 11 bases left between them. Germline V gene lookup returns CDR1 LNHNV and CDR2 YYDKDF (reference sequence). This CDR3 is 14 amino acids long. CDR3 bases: TGTGCCACCAGCAGTGGGGGGGGCCACACTGAAGCTTTCTTT. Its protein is CATSSGGGHTEAFF.

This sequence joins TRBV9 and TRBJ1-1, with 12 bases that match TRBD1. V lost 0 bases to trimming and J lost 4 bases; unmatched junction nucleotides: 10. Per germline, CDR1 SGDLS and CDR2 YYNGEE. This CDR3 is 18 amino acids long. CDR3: CASSVGAGQGARSTEAFF. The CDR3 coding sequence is TGTGCCAGCAGCGTAGGCGCGGGACAGGGGGCCAGGAGCACTGAAGCTTTCTTT.

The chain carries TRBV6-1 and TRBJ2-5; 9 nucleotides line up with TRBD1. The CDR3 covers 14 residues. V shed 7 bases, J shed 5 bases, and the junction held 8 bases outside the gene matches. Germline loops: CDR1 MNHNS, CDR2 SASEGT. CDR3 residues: CASIVTGTGETQYF. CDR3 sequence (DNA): TGTGCCAGCATAGTGACAGGGACAGGGGAGACCCAGTACTTC.

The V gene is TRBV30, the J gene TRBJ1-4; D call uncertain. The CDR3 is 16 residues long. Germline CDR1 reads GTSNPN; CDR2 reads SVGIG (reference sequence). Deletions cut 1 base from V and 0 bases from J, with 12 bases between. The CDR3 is CAWSGQGFATNEKLFF. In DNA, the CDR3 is TGTGCCTGGAGTGGACAAGGTTTTGCAACTAATGAAAAACTGTTTTTT.

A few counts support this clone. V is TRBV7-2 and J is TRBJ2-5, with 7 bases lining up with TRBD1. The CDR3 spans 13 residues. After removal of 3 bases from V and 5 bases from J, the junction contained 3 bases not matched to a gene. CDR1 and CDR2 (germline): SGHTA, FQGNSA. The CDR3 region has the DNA TGTGCCAGCAGCTTCGGGACAGCGGAGACCCAGTACTTC. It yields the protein CASSFGTAETQYF.

The CDR3 nucleotides are TGTGCCAGCAGCCATTGGACAGGGAGGGACACTGAAGCTTTCTTT. Encoded protein: CASSHWTGRDTEAFF. The gene calls are TRBV14 and TRBJ1-1; 8 bases align to TRBD1. V dropped 3 bases and J dropped 3; count of bases not matched to a gene: 6. Germline CDR1 reads SGHDN; CDR2 reads FVKESK. There are 15 residues in the CDR3. Filled out from reference TRBV14 and TRBJ1-1, the complete variable domain reads EAGVTQFPSHSVIEKGQTVTLRCDPISGHDNLYWYRRVMGKEIKFLLHFVKESKQDESGMPNNRFLAERTGGTYSTLKVQPAELEDSGVYFCASSHWTGRDTEAFFGQGTRLTVV.

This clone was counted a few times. The CDR3 DNA is TGTGCCAGCAGCTTAGTTGAGCAGAACACTGAAGCTTTCTTT. Protein product: CASSLVEQNTEAFF. The rearrangement joins TRBV7-8 to TRBJ1-1; D is ambiguous. This CDR3 comprises 14 residues. The V gene's germline CDR1 is SGHVS and CDR2 FQNEAQ. V gave up 1 base and J gave up 1 base, with 7 bases separating them.

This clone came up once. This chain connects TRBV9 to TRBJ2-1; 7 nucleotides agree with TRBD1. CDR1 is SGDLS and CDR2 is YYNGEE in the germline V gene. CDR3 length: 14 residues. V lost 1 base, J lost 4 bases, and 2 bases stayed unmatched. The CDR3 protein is CASSVQGEYNEQFF. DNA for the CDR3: TGTGCCAGCAGCGTACAGGGGGAATACAATGAGCAGTTCTTC.

CDR3 region: CASSLRASGNWDTQYF. CDR3 sequence (DNA): TGTGCCAGCAGCCTTCGGGCTAGCGGCAATTGGGATACGCAGTATTTT. The gene calls are TRBV7-2 and TRBJ2-3; 7 bases fit TRBD2. CDR3 size: 16 residues. Germline-derived CDR1 and CDR2 are SGHTA and FQGNSA. Trimming cost V 5 bases and J 6 bases; bases outside gene matches: 14.

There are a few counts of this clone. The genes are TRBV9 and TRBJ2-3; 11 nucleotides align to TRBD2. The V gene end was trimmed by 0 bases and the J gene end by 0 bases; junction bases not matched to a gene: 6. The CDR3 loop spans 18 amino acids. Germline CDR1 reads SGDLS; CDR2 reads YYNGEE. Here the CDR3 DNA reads TGTGCCAGCAGCGTAGAAAGAATAGCGGGAGGGAGCACAGATACGCAGTATTTT. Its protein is CASSVERIAGGSTDTQYF.

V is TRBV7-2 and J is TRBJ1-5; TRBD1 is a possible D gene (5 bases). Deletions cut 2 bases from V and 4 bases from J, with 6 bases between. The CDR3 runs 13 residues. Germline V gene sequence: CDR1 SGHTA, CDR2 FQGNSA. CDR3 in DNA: TGTGCCAGCAGCTTACAGGGAAATCAGCCCCAGCATTTT. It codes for CASSLQGNQPQHF.

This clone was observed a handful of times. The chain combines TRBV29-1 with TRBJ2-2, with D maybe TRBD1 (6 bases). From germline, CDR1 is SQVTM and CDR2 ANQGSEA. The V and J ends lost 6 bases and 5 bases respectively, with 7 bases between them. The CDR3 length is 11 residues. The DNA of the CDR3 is TGCAGCGTACAGGGAACCGGGGAGCTGTTTTTT. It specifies CSVQGTGELFF.

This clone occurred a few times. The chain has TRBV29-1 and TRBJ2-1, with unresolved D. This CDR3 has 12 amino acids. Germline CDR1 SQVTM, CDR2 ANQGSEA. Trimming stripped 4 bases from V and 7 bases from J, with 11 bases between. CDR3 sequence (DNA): TGCAGCGTTGTTTTTAGCTGGAATGAGCAGTTCTTC. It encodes CSVVFSWNEQFF.